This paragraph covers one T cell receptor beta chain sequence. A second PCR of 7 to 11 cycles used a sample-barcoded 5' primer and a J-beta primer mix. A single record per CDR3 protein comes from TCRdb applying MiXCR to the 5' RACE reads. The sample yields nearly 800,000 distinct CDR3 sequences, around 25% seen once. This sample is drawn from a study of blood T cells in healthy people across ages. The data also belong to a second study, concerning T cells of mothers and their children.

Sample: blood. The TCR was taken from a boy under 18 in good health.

CDR3 loop: CASSPILDTEAFF. The CDR3 coding sequence is TGTGCCAGCAGCCCAATCTTGGACACTGAAGCTTTCTTT. The rearrangement uses TRBV7-8 and TRBJ1-1; D is unclear. The CDR3 contains 13 residues. Germline V gene sequence: CDR1 SGHVS, CDR2 FQNEAQ. V gave up 5 bases and J gave up 3 bases, with 10 bases separating them.